The source of this TCR beta chain is a study of read filtering for tumor transcriptome and immune sequencing. Turning to the study itself: After DNase treatment, RNA was made into whole-transcriptome libraries.

The CDR3 has 17 residues. Germline lookup yields CDR1 LGHNA and CDR2 YSLEER. The V and J ends lost 2 bases and 9 bases respectively, with 23 bases between them. This library used roughly 400 ng RNA and molecular barcoded adaptors spanning alpha/delta and beta/gamma chains. MiXCR was run by TCRdb on the reads, yielding one entry per CDR3 protein. Among 35,000 to 40,000 distinct CDR3 sequences listed, 12% to 15% were seen once. The sequenced sample was a population of CD138-negative cells sorted from bone marrow. The sequence was obtained from a donor aged 40 or over with multiple myeloma. The chain has TRBV4-3 and TRBJ2-1; TRBD1 or TRBD2 may be the D gene (5 bases each). The CDR3 protein is CASSQNNRDPKGSEQFF. CDR3 nucleotides: TGCGCCAGCAGCCAAAACAACCGGGACCCCAAAGGGAGTGAGCAGTTCTTC.